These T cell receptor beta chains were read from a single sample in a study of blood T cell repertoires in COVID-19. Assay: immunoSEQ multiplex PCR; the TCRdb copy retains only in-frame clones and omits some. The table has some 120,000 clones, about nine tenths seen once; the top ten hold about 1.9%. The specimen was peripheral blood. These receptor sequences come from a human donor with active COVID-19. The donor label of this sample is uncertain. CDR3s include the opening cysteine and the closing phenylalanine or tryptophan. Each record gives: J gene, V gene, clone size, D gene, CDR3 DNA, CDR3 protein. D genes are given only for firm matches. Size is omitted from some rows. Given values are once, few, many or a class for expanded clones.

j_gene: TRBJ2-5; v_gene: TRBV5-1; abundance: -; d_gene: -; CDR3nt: TGCGCCAGCAGCTTGACTAGGACAGACCTTCTCCAAGAGACCCAGTACTTC; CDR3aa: CASSLTRTDLLQETQYF
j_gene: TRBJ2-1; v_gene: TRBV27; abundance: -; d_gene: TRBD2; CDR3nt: TGTGCCAGCAGCCTAACTAGCGGGTTATACAATGAGCAGTTCTTC; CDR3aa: CASSLTSGLYNEQFF
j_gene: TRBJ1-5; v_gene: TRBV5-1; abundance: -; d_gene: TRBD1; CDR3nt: TGCGCCAGCAGCTTGGGGGGACAGGGCCCTCAGCCCCAGCATTTT; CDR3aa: CASSLGGQGPQPQHF
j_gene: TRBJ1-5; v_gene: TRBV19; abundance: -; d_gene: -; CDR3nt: TGTGCCAGTAGTTGGGGAGGGGGCAATCAGCCCCAGCATTTT; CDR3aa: CASSWGGGNQPQHF
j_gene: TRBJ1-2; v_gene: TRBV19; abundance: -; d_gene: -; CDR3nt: TGTGCAAGTAGCTTTAGCGGGAGGGTCCGCTATGGCTACACCTTC; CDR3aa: CASSFSGRVRYGYTF
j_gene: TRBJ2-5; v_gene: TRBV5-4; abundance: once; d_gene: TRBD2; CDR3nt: TGTGCCAGCAGCTTGGCTAGCGGCTTACAAGAGACCCAGTACTTC; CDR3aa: CASSLASGLQETQYF
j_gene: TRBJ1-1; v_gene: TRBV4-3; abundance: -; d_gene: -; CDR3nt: TGCGCCAGCAGCCAAGAGTGGGTTAGCGGGGAAGCTTTCTTT; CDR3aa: CASSQEWVSGEAFF
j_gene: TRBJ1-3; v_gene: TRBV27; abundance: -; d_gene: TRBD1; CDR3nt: TGTGCCAGCAGGAACCCAGGGGGAGGAAACACCATATATTTT; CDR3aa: CASRNPGGGNTIYF
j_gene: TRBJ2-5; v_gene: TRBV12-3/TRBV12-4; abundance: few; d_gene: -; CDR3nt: TGTGCCAGCAGTTTATCGGGGGTTGAGACCCAGTACTTC; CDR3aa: CASSLSGVETQYF
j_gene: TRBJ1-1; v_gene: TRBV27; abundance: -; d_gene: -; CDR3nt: TGTGCCAGCAGCGTACAAACGAACACTGAAGCTTTCTTT; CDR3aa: CASSVQTNTEAFF
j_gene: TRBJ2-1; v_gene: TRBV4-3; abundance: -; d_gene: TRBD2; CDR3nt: TGCGCCAGCAGCCAAGGGCGTCCCGATCTAGCGGAGGCGAACAATGAGCAGTTCTTC; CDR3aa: CASSQGRPDLAEANNEQFF
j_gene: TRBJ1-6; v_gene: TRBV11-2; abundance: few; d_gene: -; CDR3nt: TGTGCCAGCGGCCAGCGTCTCAATTCACCCCTCCACTTT; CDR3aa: CASGQRLNSPLHF
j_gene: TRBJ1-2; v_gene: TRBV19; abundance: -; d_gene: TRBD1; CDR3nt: TGTGCCAGTAGTTCCCGACAGGGGAATAACTATGGCTACACCTTC; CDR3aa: CASSSRQGNNYGYTF
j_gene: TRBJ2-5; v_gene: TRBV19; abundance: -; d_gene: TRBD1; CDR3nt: TGTGCCAGTAGTATTCAACAGGGGAAGGAGACCCAGTACTTC; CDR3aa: CASSIQQGKETQYF
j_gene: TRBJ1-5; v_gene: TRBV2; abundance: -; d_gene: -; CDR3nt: TGTGCCAGCAGCAAGCTGGGCAATCAGCCCCAGCATTTT; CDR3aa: CASSKLGNQPQHF
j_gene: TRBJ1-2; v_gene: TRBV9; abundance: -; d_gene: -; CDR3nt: TGTGCCAGCAGCGCTGCGGGTCGGGCAGGCTATGGCTACACCTTC; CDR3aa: CASSAAGRAGYGYTF
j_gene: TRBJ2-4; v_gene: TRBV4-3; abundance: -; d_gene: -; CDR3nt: TGCGCCAGCAGCCAAGCCATCTACAACATTCAGTACTTC; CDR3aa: CASSQAIYNIQYF
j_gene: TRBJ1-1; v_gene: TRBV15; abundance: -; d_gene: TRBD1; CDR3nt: TGTGCCACCAGCGGACAGGGAGGGGTCACTGAAGCTTTCTTT; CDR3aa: CATSGQGGVTEAFF
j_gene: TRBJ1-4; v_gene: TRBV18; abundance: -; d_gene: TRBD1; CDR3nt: TGCGCCAGCTCACCTCGGGACAGCACGAAGAATGAAAAACTGTTTTTT; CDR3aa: CASSPRDSTKNEKLFF
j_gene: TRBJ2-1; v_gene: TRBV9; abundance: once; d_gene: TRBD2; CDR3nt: TGTGCCAGCAGCGAGGCCCCCCTAGCGGGGATCTACAATGAGCAGTTCTTC; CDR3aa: CASSEAPLAGIYNEQFF
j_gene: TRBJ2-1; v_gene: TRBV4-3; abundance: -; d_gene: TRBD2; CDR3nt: TGCGCCAGCAGCCAAGAACTAGCGGGGTACAATGAGCAGTTCTTC; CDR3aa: CASSQELAGYNEQFF
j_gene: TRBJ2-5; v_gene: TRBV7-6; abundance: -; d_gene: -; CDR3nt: TGTGCCAGCAGCTTACTGTTCGGCAGGGATGTGGAGACCCAGTACTTC; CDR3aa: CASSLLFGRDVETQYF
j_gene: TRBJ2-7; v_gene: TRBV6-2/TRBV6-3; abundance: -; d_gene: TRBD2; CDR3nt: TGTGCCAGCAGTTCTCGGACTAGCGGGCACTACGAGCAGTACTTC; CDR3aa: CASSSRTSGHYEQYF
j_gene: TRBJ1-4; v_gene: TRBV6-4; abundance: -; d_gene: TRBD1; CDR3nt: TGTGCCAGCAGTGACTCAGGGGGCGCGTCTGAAAAACTGTTTTTT; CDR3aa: CASSDSGGASEKLFF
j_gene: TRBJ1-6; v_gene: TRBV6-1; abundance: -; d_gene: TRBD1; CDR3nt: TGTGCCAGCAGTGGCCGGGACAGGGGCGGGGTGATTGATTCACCCCTCCACTTT; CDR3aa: CASSGRDRGGVIDSPLHF
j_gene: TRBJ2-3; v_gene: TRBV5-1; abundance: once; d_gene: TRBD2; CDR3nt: TGCGCCAGCAGGGACGGGCTAGCGGGGTTTGATACGCAGTATTTT; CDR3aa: CASRDGLAGFDTQYF
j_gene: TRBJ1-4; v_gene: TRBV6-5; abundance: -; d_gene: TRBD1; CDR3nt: TGTGCCAGCAGTCCACAGGGGTGGTACGAAAAACTGTTTTTT; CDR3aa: CASSPQGWYEKLFF